These 18 T cell receptor beta chains share one sample of origin, sequenced in a study of shared clonotypes between healthy human individuals. TCRdb's table, derived via immunoSEQ multiplex PCR, lists solely in-frame clones and lacks some. The data contain over a million clones, approximately 97% of them singletons. The sample was naive CD4+ T cells sorted from blood. Subset here: CD45RA+ positively selected. All receptors derive from a man younger than 40 in good health.

The gene calls are TRBV11-2 and TRBJ1-3; perhaps TRBD1 as D (6 bases). Between the trimmed V and J ends, which lost 4 bases and 5 bases, there was a span of 9 bases. This CDR3 has 13 amino acids. Germline V gene data show CDR1 as SGHAT and CDR2 as FQNNGV. The CDR3 loop is CASSSTGRNTIYF. CDR3 DNA sequence: TGTGCCAGCAGCTCGACAGGAAGAAACACCATATATTTT.

CDR3 nucleotides: TGTGCCAGCAGCTTGGCCAGGCGTGGGAGAAAAGAGACCCAGTACTTC. As protein: CASSLARRGRKETQYF. The chain joins TRBV5-6 to TRBJ2-5; the D gene is possibly TRBD2 (5 bases). Germline loops: CDR1 SGHDT, CDR2 YYEEEE. V shed 0 bases and J shed 3 bases, with 15 bases lying between them. The CDR3 contains 16 residues.

This chain links TRBV12-5 with TRBJ2-1, with 8 bases matching TRBD2. From germline, CDR1 is LGHNT and CDR2 FRNRAP. This CDR3 is built from 16 residues. Trimming at V came to 4 bases and at J to 3 bases, leaving 8 bases not matched to a gene. The CDR3: CASGWGAGGHYNEQFF. The CDR3 DNA follows: TGTGCTAGTGGTTGGGGTGCGGGAGGCCACTACAATGAGCAGTTCTTC.

The chain carries TRBV4-3 and TRBJ1-2; D possibly corresponds to TRBD1 (6 bases). This CDR3 has 18 amino acids. Germline V gene lookup returns CDR1 LGHNA and CDR2 YSLEER. The V end lost 0 bases, the J end lost 3 bases, and 20 bases lay between the germline ends. CDR3 in amino acids: CASSQELGLRGPDYGYTF. The DNA of the CDR3 is TGCGCCAGCAGCCAAGAATTGGGCTTGCGGGGGCCGGACTATGGCTACACCTTC.

V usage is TRBV4-1 and J usage is TRBJ2-1; the D gene is possibly TRBD2 (5 bases). Looked up from germline, CDR1 is MGHRA and CDR2 is YSYEKL. The V end was cut by 3 bases, the J end by 0 bases, with 18 bases between. This CDR3 spans 18 amino acids. CDR3 nucleotides: TGCGCCAGCAGCCAGGACTCGGGCAGTCTTAGCTCCTACAATGAGCAGTTCTTC. It translates to CASSQDSGSLSSYNEQFF.

The DNA of the CDR3 is TGCGCCAGCAGCCCGTGGACTAGCGGACAAGAGACCCAGTACTTC. Encoded protein: CASSPWTSGQETQYF. This sequence joins TRBV5-1 and TRBJ2-5; 10 nucleotides line up with TRBD2. J was trimmed by 2 bases and V by 4 bases; bases with no gene match: 5. There are 15 residues in the CDR3. CDR1 is SGHRS, CDR2 YFSETQ, per germline.

Details on this clone: No conserved phenylalanine or tryptophan is present at the end of the CDR3, so a read error is the likely explanation. The DNA is omitted, as the CDR3 cannot be located on it reliably, and the CDR3 follows TCRdb's listing. The chain carries TRBV21-1 and TRBJ1-1; TRBD1, the table's D call, lacks a check against the DNA. TRBV21-1 represents a pseudogene. Counting both end residues, the CDR3 totals 8 amino acids. CDR3 sequence reads: CASQTSQL.

The chain combines TRBV9 with TRBJ2-1, with 9 bases fitting TRBD2. The CDR3 has 14 amino acids. Germline values: CDR1 SGDLS, CDR2 YYNGEE. With 2 bases clipped from V and 5 bases from J, the junction kept 2 bases outside the gene matches. DNA for the CDR3: TGTGCCAGCAGCGTGTCTAGCGGGAACAATGAGCAGTTCTTC. Translating gives CASSVSSGNNEQFF.

The J gene is TRBJ1-5, the V gene TRBV7-5. TRBV7-5 is annotated as a pseudogene. The CDR3 loop spans 15 amino acids. This CDR3 is CVRSSGTRCNQPQHF. The CDR3 coding sequence is TGTGTCAGAAGCTCGGGGACGAGATGCAATCAGCCCCAGCATTTT.

The chain's CDR3 is CASSHDRIGYGYTF. The CDR3 region has the DNA TGTGCCAGCAGCCACGACAGGATCGGCTATGGCTACACCTTC. V gene TRBV7-9 combines with J gene TRBJ1-2; TRBD1 is a possible D gene (6 bases). The CDR3 extends over 14 amino acids. Trimming shortened V by 5 bases and J by 4 bases, and 14 bases separated the two germline ends. CDR1 and CDR2 (germline): SEHNR, FQNEAQ (reference sequence).

This clone appeared once. The gene calls are TRBV6-4 and TRBJ2-2; D is possibly TRBD1 (5 bases). Trimming stripped 4 bases from V and 1 base from J, with 10 bases between. The CDR3 runs to 15 residues. Germline lookup yields CDR1 MRHNA and CDR2 SNTAGT. The CDR3: CASSARQGNTGELFF. Here the CDR3 DNA reads TGTGCCAGCAGTGCGCGGCAGGGGAACACCGGGGAGCTGTTTTTT.

The CDR3 here is CASSLDISNYGYTF. The CDR3 DNA is TGTGCCAGCAGCTTAGACATTTCTAACTATGGCTACACCTTC. J is TRBJ1-2 and V is TRBV11-3; unclear D gene. The V gene's germline CDR1 is SGHNT and CDR2 YENEEA. This CDR3 has 14 amino acids. V dropped 0 bases and J dropped 0 bases, with 5 bases sitting between them.

This chain uses TRBV19 with TRBJ2-3; 9 bases are a match to TRBD2. This CDR3 contains 13 residues. Per germline, CDR1 LNHDA and CDR2 SQIVND (reference sequence). CDR3 DNA: TGTGCTCTTATAGCGGGAGTGACAGATACGCAGTATTTT. Protein product: CALIAGVTDTQYF.

J is TRBJ1-1 and V is TRBV18; D gene unclear. The ends were cut back, 4 bases at V and 5 bases at J, with 20 bases in the middle. The CDR3 is 16 residues long. Germline loops: CDR1 KGHSH, CDR2 LQKENI. The CDR3 region has the DNA TGTGCCAGCTCACTTTCCGGACCAGGTTCGAGGACTGAAGCTTTCTTT. It codes for CASSLSGPGSRTEAFF.

V gene TRBV10-3 combines with J gene TRBJ1-1; no clear D. Per the germline V gene, CDR1 is ENHRY and CDR2 is SYGVKD. V was trimmed by 3 bases and J by 1 base, leaving 12 bases between them. This CDR3 is 15 amino acids long. The CDR3 is CAISDFAGPNTEAFF. The CDR3 DNA follows: TGTGCCATCAGTGATTTCGCAGGACCGAACACTGAAGCTTTCTTT.

This clone occurred a few times. V gene TRBV27 combines with J gene TRBJ1-1, with D tentatively TRBD1 (6 bases). Germline loops: CDR1 MNHEY, CDR2 SMNVEV (reference sequence). V lost 5 bases to trimming and J lost 8 bases, with 12 bases between them. The CDR3 contains 12 residues. DNA for the CDR3: TGTGCCAGCAGTCTCGCTGGGGGCGAAGCTTTCTTT. It translates to CASSLAGGEAFF.

The CDR3: CSVEEQGSKAFF. In DNA form, the CDR3 reads TGCAGCGTTGAAGAACAGGGGAGCAAAGCTTTCTTT. The V gene is TRBV29-1, the J gene TRBJ1-1; 7 nucleotides agree with TRBD1. Germline values: CDR1 SQVTM, CDR2 ANQGSEA. The CDR3 runs 12 residues. J was trimmed by 9 bases and V by 0 bases; bases with no gene match: 4.

As regards this clone: The same CDR3 is also encoded by other DNA sequences in this sample. CDR3 DNA sequence: TGTGCCAGCAGCTCAACTAGCACAGATACGCAGTATTTT. Translating it yields CASSSTSTDTQYF. The chain has TRBV5-4 and TRBJ2-3; no definite D call. The CDR3 has 13 residues. Deletions cut 3 bases from V and 0 bases from J, with 5 bases between. CDR1 is SGHNT and CDR2 is YYREEE in the germline V gene (reference sequence).